What follows are 9 T cell receptor beta chains derived from one specimen sequenced in a study of cytomegalovirus exposure and HLA in healthy donors. The PCR was carried out with 60 Vbeta primers and 13 Jbeta primers. Only in-frame clones appear in the TCRdb table, and some are missing; sequencing was by immunoSEQ multiplex PCR. The sample carries about 150,000 clones, around 79% recorded once. The specimen was PBMCs. These receptor sequences come from a human donor in good health.

The rearrangement uses TRBV4-2 and TRBJ1-1; D is unresolved. V lost 4 bases and J 0 bases, leaving 9 bases between the germline ends. This CDR3 comprises 14 residues. CDR1 and CDR2 from the germline V gene are LGHNA and YNFKEQ. CDR3 DNA sequence: TGTGCCAGCAGCCCCGGACTTTTGAACACTGAAGCTTTCTTT. As protein: CASSPGLLNTEAFF.

V usage is TRBV7-8 and J usage is TRBJ2-5; a weak D match, TRBD1 (5 bases). V gave up 1 base and J gave up 1 base, with 10 bases separating them. CDR3 length: 15 residues. Looked up from germline, CDR1 is SGHVS and CDR2 is FQNEAQ. The CDR3 sequence is CASSLGGGRQETQYF. The CDR3 coding sequence is TGTGCCAGCAGCTTAGGGGGCGGTCGCCAAGAGACCCAGTACTTC.

In DNA form, the CDR3 reads TGCGCCAGCAGTGAGAAGCGGGACACACCACAGTACTTC. Protein sequence: CASSEKRDTPQYF. The chain employs TRBV10-2 and TRBJ2-7; tentatively, D is TRBD2 (7 bases). The CDR3 runs 13 residues. CDR1 is WSHSY and CDR2 is SAAADI in the germline V gene. V lost 2 bases and J lost 10, with 15 bases in between.

The chain employs TRBV18 and TRBJ2-7, with 7 bases matching TRBD1. Germline CDR1 reads KGHSH; CDR2 reads LQKENI. With 5 bases clipped from V and 1 base from J, the junction kept 8 bases outside the gene matches. The CDR3 has 15 amino acids. CDR3 bases: TGTGCCAGCTCAAAGCCGGGACAGCTTTCCTACGAGCAGTACTTC. It yields the protein CASSKPGQLSYEQYF.

This chain uses TRBV28 with TRBJ1-5; D remains ambiguous. V was clipped by 3 bases and J by 7 bases, with 19 bases between them. CDR3 length equals 16 residues. Per germline, CDR1 MDHEN and CDR2 SYDVKM. The CDR3 nucleotides read TGTGCCAGCAGTTTTACCGGCGTCCTAGTCGGACAGCCCCAGCATTTT. Protein sequence: CASSFTGVLVGQPQHF.

The J gene is TRBJ1-3, the V gene TRBV28; D call uncertain. The ends were cut back, 5 bases at V and 0 bases at J, with 5 bases in the middle. Per germline, CDR1 MDHEN and CDR2 SYDVKM. This CDR3 is 13 amino acids long. CDR3 loop: CASSGRSGNTIYF. CDR3 nucleotides: TGTGCCAGCAGTGGCCGCTCTGGAAACACCATATATTTT.

The chain recombines TRBV7-2 with TRBJ2-3, with 12 bases fitting TRBD2. The CDR3 runs to 17 residues. V gave up 3 bases and J gave up 4 bases; unmatched junction bases: 8. Germline-derived CDR1 and CDR2 are SGHTA and FQGNSA. The CDR3 nucleotides are TGTGCCAGCAGCTTTGGGCTAGCGGGGGGGAGGGCAGATACGCAGTATTTT. It encodes CASSFGLAGGRADTQYF.

The gene calls are TRBV15 and TRBJ2-5; TRBD1 agrees at 9 bases. This CDR3 region has 17 residues. V gave up 0 bases and J gave up 3 bases; unmatched junction bases: 8. Germline CDR1 and CDR2: LNHNV and YYDKDF (reference sequence). This chain's CDR3 is CATSREGRDRAKETQYF. CDR3 nucleotide sequence: TGTGCCACCAGCAGAGAAGGGAGGGACAGGGCTAAAGAGACCCAGTACTTC. The full variable domain, its missing parts supplied by reference TRBV15 and TRBJ2-5, is DAMVIQNPRYQVTQFGKPVTLSCSQTLNHNVMYWYQQKSSQAPKLLFHYYDKDFNNEADTPDNFQSRRPNTSFCFLDIRSPGLGDTAMYLCATSREGRDRAKETQYFGPGTRLLVL.

This clone has just one count. The chain joins TRBV4-2 to TRBJ1-2; D remains ambiguous. V was trimmed by 6 bases and J by 5 bases, leaving 22 bases between them. The CDR3 spans 16 residues. Germline V gene data show CDR1 as LGHNA and CDR2 as YNFKEQ. The CDR3 sequence is CASSSTSVSLNYGYTF. The CDR3 coding sequence is TGTGCCAGCAGTTCCACTTCCGTGTCGCTTAATTATGGCTACACCTTC.